Each of the 14 T cell receptor beta chains below was sequenced from the same sample in a study of T cell repertoires and Cas9 in healthy adults (dated by TCRdb to the late 2010s). The protocol used for the library was the immunoSEQ multiplex PCR assay. Drawn from immuneACCESS, this table holds only the in-frame rearrangements with V and J called that TCRdb kept. Clones are partly lost; checked studies trace under half to an unresolved V gene and leave the rest unexplained. The sample data list around 23,000 clones, and 92% of these were observed just once. 0.84% of the sample belongs to the ten largest clones. The sequenced sample was CD4+ effector T cells (CD127+, CD25-, CD137-, CD154-) from PBMCs; culture status not recorded. The source is a human donor in good health.

The chain uses TRBV5-1 and TRBJ2-2, with D unresolved. V was pared by 5 bases and J by 5 bases, with 10 bases between. The CDR3 consists of 13 residues. Germline CDR1 reads SGHRS; CDR2 reads YFSETQ. CDR3 nucleotide sequence: TGCGCCAGCAGACGGTCGGGTACCGGGGAGCTGTTTTTT. Translation gives CASRRSGTGELFF.

This clone occurred a few times. This chain links TRBV18 with TRBJ1-5, with no clear D. Germline lookup yields CDR1 KGHSH and CDR2 LQKENI. This CDR3 region has 13 residues. Trimming stripped 4 bases from V and 5 bases from J, with 9 bases between. CDR3 sequence reads: CASSRLGDQPQHF. CDR3 coding DNA: TGTGCCAGCTCACGACTCGGAGATCAGCCCCAGCATTTT.

This sequence joins TRBV5-6 and TRBJ1-1; the D is unclear. The CDR3 extends over 15 amino acids. Trimming removed 1 base at V and 5 bases at J, with 15 bases between. CDR1 SGHDT and CDR2 YYEEEE come from the germline V gene. Here the CDR3 DNA reads TGTGCCAGCAGCTTGAGGGCTGGGAGGGTAACTGAAGCTTTCTTT. It is translated as CASSLRAGRVTEAFF.

The chain recombines TRBV6-5 with TRBJ2-1, with 9 bases that match TRBD1. The CDR3 has 15 amino acids. Germline V gene sequence: CDR1 MNHEY, CDR2 SVGAGI. The V segment lost 6 bases and the J segment 3 bases; nucleotides outside the gene matches: 6. The CDR3 DNA is TGTGCCAGCAGCTCAACAGGGGGCTTCTACAATGAGCAGTTCTTC. Translating it yields CASSSTGGFYNEQFF.

The chain couples TRBV7-2 to TRBJ1-1; D may be TRBD1 (5 bases). CDR3 length: 15 amino acids. Trimming removed 4 bases at V and 6 bases at J, with 18 bases between. Germline-derived CDR1 and CDR2 are SGHTA and FQGNSA. CDR3 DNA sequence: TGTGCCAGCAGCTCCGCGGGGGTGGCTCGGTCTGAAGCTTTCTTT. Its protein is CASSSAGVARSEAFF. Based on the CDR3 plus reference TRBV7-2 and TRBJ1-1, the full variable domain is GAGVSQSPSNKVTEKGKDVELRCDPISGHTALYWYRQSLGQGLEFLIYFQGNSAPDKSGLPSDRFSAERTGGSVSTLTIQRTQQEDSAVYLCASSSAGVARSEAFFGQGTRLTVV.

The chain is built from TRBV4-1 and TRBJ1-6; D remains unclear. Germline assignment: CDR1 MGHRA and CDR2 YSYEKL. The germline V and J ends were trimmed by 8 bases and 0 bases, with 11 bases remaining between them. This CDR3 spans 15 amino acids. In nucleotides, the CDR3 is TGCGCCAGCTCCACGGGAAGCTCCTATAATTCACCCCTCCACTTT. It codes for CASSTGSSYNSPLHF.

The rearrangement uses TRBV9 and TRBJ2-5; weak D call: TRBD1 (5 bases). Per the germline V gene, CDR1 is SGDLS and CDR2 is YYNGEE. Trimming removed 3 bases from V and 3 bases from J, with 12 bases in between. CDR3 length: 14 amino acids. The CDR3 nucleotides read TGTGCCAGCAGCGCAGCCCCAGGGAAAGAGACCCAGTACTTC. This codes for CASSAAPGKETQYF.

V usage is TRBV6-4 and J usage is TRBJ1-1; D perhaps matches TRBD1 (5 bases). Germline V lookup: CDR1 MRHNA, CDR2 SNTAGT. The CDR3 loop spans 14 amino acids. The germline V and J ends were trimmed by 4 bases and 0 bases, with 9 bases remaining between them. The CDR3 loop is CASSVDRLNTEAFF. The CDR3 DNA reads as TGTGCCAGCAGTGTCGACAGACTGAACACTGAAGCTTTCTTT.

The V call is TRBV11-1, the J call TRBJ2-1; D not certain. The V and J ends lost 3 bases and 6 bases respectively, with 9 bases between them. Per germline, CDR1 SGHAT and CDR2 FQDESV (reference sequence). The CDR3 runs 13 residues. The CDR3 DNA reads as TGTGCCAGCAGCTTTATTTGGGGCAATGAGCAGTTCTTC. It yields the protein CASSFIWGNEQFF.

This chain connects TRBV28 to TRBJ2-1; 8 bases map to TRBD1. The CDR3 is 19 residues long. Per germline, CDR1 MDHEN and CDR2 SYDVKM. After removal of 1 base from V and 5 bases from J, the junction contained 16 bases not matched to a gene. DNA for the CDR3: TGTGCCAGCAGTTTATCATTGCGGACAGGGAAGCCCTCTGACAATGAGCAGTTCTTC. Translating gives CASSLSLRTGKPSDNEQFF.

The genes are TRBV5-1 and TRBJ2-3; D is perhaps TRBD2 (7 bases). CDR1 is SGHRS and CDR2 is YFSETQ in the germline V gene. This CDR3 comprises 16 residues. Trimming stripped 0 bases from V and 1 base from J, with 12 bases between. The CDR3 DNA reads TGCGCCAGCAGCTTGGCTGGGCGGGGGCGCACAGATACGCAGTATTTT. Protein product: CASSLAGRGRTDTQYF.

The chain carries TRBV29-1 and TRBJ2-6; D possibly uses TRBD1 or TRBD2 (5 bases each). The CDR3 length is 16 residues. V was shortened by 7 bases and J by 0 bases, with 16 bases between the two germline ends. Germline CDR1 is SQVTM and CDR2 is ANQGSEA. CDR3 sequence reads: CSAGDRSSSGANVLTF. Here the CDR3 DNA reads TGCAGCGCTGGGGACCGGAGTAGCTCTGGGGCCAACGTCCTGACTTTC.

The gene calls are TRBV7-3 and TRBJ2-2, with 7 bases fitting TRBD2. The CDR3 consists of 14 residues. The germline V gene has CDR1 SGHTA and CDR2 FQGTGA. The trim removed 2 bases at V and 4 bases at J, leaving 1 base unmatched. The CDR3 nucleotides are TGTGCCAGCAGCTTATTAGCGGGCACCGGGGAGCTGTTTTTT. As protein: CASSLLAGTGELFF.

CDR3 sequence: CAWDPGTPPSSYNSPLHF. CDR3 nucleotide sequence: TGTGCCTGGGACCCGGGGACACCGCCTAGCTCCTATAATTCACCCCTCCACTTT. V and J are TRBV30 and TRBJ1-6, with D tentatively TRBD1 (6 bases). Trimming shortened V by 5 bases and J by 0 bases, and 20 bases separated the two germline ends. Germline CDR1 and CDR2: GTSNPN and SVGIG (reference sequence). This CDR3 is built from 18 residues.